This TCR beta chain was retrieved from a study of blood T cells in healthy people across ages. Study-level results: Among T cells, TCR beta diversity per million cells dropped roughly linearly as age rose. Underestimates were what the diversity estimates from one million T cells were considered to be. It was not known whether donors were CMV positive (a possible confounder of expanded clonotype changes).

This clonotype was observed many times. Its antigen remains unknown. It was with a sample-barcoded 5' primer and a J-beta primer mix that a second PCR of roughly 7 to 12 cycles was run. TCRdb used MiXCR to reprocess the 5' RACE reads, holding one entry per CDR3 protein. Of 700,000 to 950,000 distinct CDR3 sequences listed, 35% to 45% are singletons. This CDR3 has 12 amino acids. The germline gives CDR1 SGHTA, CDR2 FQGNSA. V was pared by 4 bases and J by 4 bases, with 5 bases between. With each sample, at least 5 micrograms of total RNA were extracted. The sequenced sample was blood. The V and J genes are TRBV7-2 and TRBJ2-1; D call uncertain. This TCR was sampled from a woman aged 55-70 years in good health. CDR3 coding DNA: TGTGCCAGCAGCTCCTTATACAATGAGCAGTTCTTC. Its protein product is CASSSLYNEQFF.